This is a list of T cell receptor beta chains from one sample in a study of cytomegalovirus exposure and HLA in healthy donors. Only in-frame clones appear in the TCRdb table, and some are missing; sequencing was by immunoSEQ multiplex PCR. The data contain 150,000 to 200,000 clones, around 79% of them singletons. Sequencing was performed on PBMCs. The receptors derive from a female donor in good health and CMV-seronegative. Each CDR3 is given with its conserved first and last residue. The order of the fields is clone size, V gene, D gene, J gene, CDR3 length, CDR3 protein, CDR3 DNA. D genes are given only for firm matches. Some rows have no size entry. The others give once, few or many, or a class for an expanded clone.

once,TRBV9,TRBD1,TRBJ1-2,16,CASSPVGQGAAGGYTF,TGTGCCAGCAGCCCTGTAGGACAGGGGGCTGCCGGTGGCTACACCTTC
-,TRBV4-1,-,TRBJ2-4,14,CASSLDSRQRIQYF,TGCGCCAGCAGCCTGGACTCCCGGCAGCGCATTCAGTACTTC
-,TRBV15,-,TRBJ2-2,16,CATSRGGAGDTGELFF,TGTGCCACCAGCAGAGGAGGGGCAGGGGACACCGGGGAGCTGTTTTTT
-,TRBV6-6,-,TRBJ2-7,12,CASGQGDYEQYF,TGTGCCAGCGGGCAGGGTGATTACGAGCAGTACTTC
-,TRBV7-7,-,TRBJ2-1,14,CASSSRGTPNEQFF,TGTGCTAGCAGCTCCCGTGGGACACCCAATGAGCAGTTCTTC
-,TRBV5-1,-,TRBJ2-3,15,CASSARGASTDTQYF,TGCGCCAGCAGCGCCCGGGGGGCTAGCACAGATACGCAGTATTTT
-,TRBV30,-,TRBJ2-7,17,CAWSVRGAAISSYEQYF,TGTGCCTGGAGTGTACGTGGGGCGGCGATTTCCTCCTACGAGCAGTACTTC
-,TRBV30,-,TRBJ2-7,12,CAWSVRGYEQYF,TGTGCCTGGAGTGTAAGGGGGTACGAGCAGTACTTC
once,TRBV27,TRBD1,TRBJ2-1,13,CASSVTGGDEQFF,TGTGCCAGCAGCGTCACAGGGGGCGATGAGCAGTTCTTC
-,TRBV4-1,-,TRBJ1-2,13,CASSPDRNYGYTF,TGCGCCAGCAGCCCCGACAGGAACTATGGCTACACCTTC
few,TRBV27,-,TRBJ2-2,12,CASSPLPGELFF,TGTGCCAGCAGCCCACTCCCCGGGGAGCTGTTTTTT
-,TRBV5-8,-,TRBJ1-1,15,CASSLTGLGNTEAFF,TGTGCCAGCAGCTTAACAGGGCTTGGGAACACTGAAGCTTTCTTT
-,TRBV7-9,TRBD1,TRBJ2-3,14,CASSPDRATDTQYF,TGTGCCAGCAGCCCGGACAGGGCCACAGATACGCAGTATTTT
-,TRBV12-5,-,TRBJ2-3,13,CASGLGPVDTQYF,TGTGCTAGTGGACTGGGCCCGGTAGATACGCAGTATTTT
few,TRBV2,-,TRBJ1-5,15,CASSGSGYSNQPQHF,TGTGCCAGCAGTGGGTCCGGGTATAGCAATCAGCCCCAGCATTTT
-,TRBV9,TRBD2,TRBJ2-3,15,CASNKLAGGTDTQYF,TGTGCCAGCAACAAATTAGCGGGGGGCACAGATACGCAGTATTTT
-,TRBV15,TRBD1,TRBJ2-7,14,CATSKPGTVYEQYF,TGTGCCACCAGCAAGCCCGGGACAGTATACGAGCAGTACTTC
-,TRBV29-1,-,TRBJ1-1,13,CSGHKVVNTEAFF,TGCAGCGGACATAAGGTGGTTAACACTGAAGCTTTTTTT
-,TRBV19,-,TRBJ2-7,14,CASSITERPYEQYF,TGTGCCAGTAGTATAACGGAGAGACCGTACGAGCAGTACTTC
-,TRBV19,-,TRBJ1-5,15,CASSDLDTVVKPQHF,TGTGCCAGTAGTGACCTTGACACCGTCGTGAAGCCCCAGCATTTT
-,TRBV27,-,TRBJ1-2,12,CASRYRDGGYTF,TGTGCCAGCAGATACAGGGATGGGGGCTACACCTTC
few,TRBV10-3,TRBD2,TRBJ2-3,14,CAIKASGEADTQYF,TGTGCCATCAAGGCTAGCGGGGAAGCAGATACGCAGTATTTT
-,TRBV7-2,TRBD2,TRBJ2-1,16,CASSVLAGGPADEQFF,TGTGCCAGCAGCGTATTAGCGGGAGGGCCGGCCGATGAGCAGTTCTTC
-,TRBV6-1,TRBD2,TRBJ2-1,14,CASILAGGRTEQFF,TGTGCCAGCATACTAGCGGGAGGGAGGACTGAGCAGTTCTTC
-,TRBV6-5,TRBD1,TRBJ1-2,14,CASSSYRGPYGYTF,TGTGCCAGCAGTTCTTACAGGGGCCCCTATGGCTACACCTTC
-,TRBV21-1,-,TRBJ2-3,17,CASSKRARDRVKDTQYF,TGTGCCAGCAGCAAAAGGGCCCGGGACAGGGTTAAAGATACGCAGTATTTT
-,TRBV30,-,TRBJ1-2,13,CAWSVSGDYGYTF,TGTGCCTGGAGTGTTTCAGGGGACTATGGCTACACCTTC
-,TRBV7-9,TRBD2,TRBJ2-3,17,CASSLPRRGTSADTQYF,TGTGCCAGCAGCCTTCCCCGCCGCGGGACTAGTGCAGATACGCAGTATTTT
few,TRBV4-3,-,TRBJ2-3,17,CASSHGSGKRNTDTQYF,TGCGCCAGCAGCCACGGATCAGGGAAGAGGAACACAGATACGCAGTATTTT
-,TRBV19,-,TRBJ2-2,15,CASSIESRGTGELFF,TGTGCCAGTAGTATCGAGTCAAGAGGGACCGGGGAGCTGTTTTTT
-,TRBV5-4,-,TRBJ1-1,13,CASSLLGGTEAFF,TGTGCCAGCAGCTTATTAGGGGGCACTGAAGCTTTCTTT
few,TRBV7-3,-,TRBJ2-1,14,CASSRYGGYNEQFF,TGTGCCAGCAGCCGCTATGGCGGTTACAATGAGCAGTTCTTC
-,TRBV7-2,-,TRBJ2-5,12,CASRGAQETQYF,TGTGCCAGCAGAGGGGCCCAAGAGACCCAGTACTTC
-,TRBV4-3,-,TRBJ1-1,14,CASSQEITGRGAFF,TGCGCCAGCAGCCAAGAAATCACCGGGAGGGGAGCTTTCTTT
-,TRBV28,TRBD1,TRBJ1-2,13,CASSLFGQDSYTF,TGTGCCAGCAGTTTATTCGGACAGGATAGCTACACCTTC
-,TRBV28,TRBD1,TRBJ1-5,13,CASSPDRSQPQHF,TGTGCCAGCAGTCCGGACAGGTCTCAGCCCCAGCATTTT
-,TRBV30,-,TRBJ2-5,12,CAWETNTETQYF,TGTGCCTGGGAGACTAACACGGAGACCCAGTACTTC
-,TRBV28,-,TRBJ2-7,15,CASSLGGAGIYEQYF,TGTGCCAGCAGTTTAGGTGGGGCAGGGATCTACGAGCAGTACTTC
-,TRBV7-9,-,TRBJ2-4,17,CASSPNPSGIAKNIQYF,TGTGCCAGCAGCCCAAACCCCTCGGGGATAGCCAAAAACATTCAGTACTTC
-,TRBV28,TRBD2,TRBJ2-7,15,CASSIAGGLSYEQYF,TGTGCCAGCAGTATAGCGGGAGGCCTCTCCTACGAGCAGTACTTC
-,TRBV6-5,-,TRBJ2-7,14,CASRRQAPLYEQYF,TGTGCCAGCAGACGACAGGCACCCCTCTACGAGCAGTACTTC
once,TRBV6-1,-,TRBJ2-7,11,CASNLVLEQYF,TGTGCCAGCAACCTAGTACTCGAGCAGTACTTC
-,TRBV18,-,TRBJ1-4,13,CASSPGREEKLFF,TGTGCCAGCTCACCAGGGCGAGAGGAAAAACTGTTTTTT
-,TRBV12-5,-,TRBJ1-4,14,CASGFQGSDEKLFF,TGTGCTAGTGGTTTTCAGGGAAGCGATGAAAAACTGTTTTTT
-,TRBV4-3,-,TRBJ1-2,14,CASSQEASGGGYTF,TGCGCCAGCAGCCAAGAAGCGTCAGGAGGAGGCTACACCTTC
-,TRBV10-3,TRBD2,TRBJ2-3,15,CAISDAGGLADTQYF,TGTGCCATCAGTGACGCGGGGGGCCTTGCAGATACGCAGTATTTT
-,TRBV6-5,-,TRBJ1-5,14,CASRPQRGNQPQHF,TGTGCCAGCAGGCCCCAGAGGGGGAATCAGCCCCAGCATTTT
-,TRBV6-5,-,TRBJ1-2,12,CASSPGSFGYTF,TGTGCCAGCAGCCCAGGATCGTTCGGCTACACCTTC
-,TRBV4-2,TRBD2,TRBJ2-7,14,CASSPRTSSGEQYF,TGTGCCAGCAGCCCAAGGACTAGCAGCGGGGAGCAGTACTTC
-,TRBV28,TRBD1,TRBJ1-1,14,CASSPGQEPTEAFF,TGTGCCAGCAGTCCCGGACAGGAACCCACTGAAGCTTTCTTT
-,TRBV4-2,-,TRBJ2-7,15,CASSQEDQGTYEQYF,TGTGCCAGCAGCCAAGAGGACCAGGGGACCTACGAGCAGTACTTC
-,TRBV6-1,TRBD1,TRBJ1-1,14,CASSEGWGTGSAFF,TGTGCCAGCAGTGAAGGATGGGGGACAGGGAGCGCTTTCTTT
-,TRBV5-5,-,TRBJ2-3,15,CASSPASGSTDTQYF,TGTGCCAGCAGCCCGGCAAGCGGGAGCACAGATACGCAGTATTTT